The present T cell receptor (beta chain) was sequenced within a study of T cell changes during pregnancy in multiple sclerosis. Some clones are missing from TCRdb's copy, which holds only in-frame ones; the method was immunoSEQ multiplex PCR. Among tens of thousands of clones listed, 75% to 90% were seen once. The CDR3 extends over 14 amino acids. J was trimmed by 5 bases and V by 5 bases; bases with no gene match: 9. The germline gives CDR1 GTSNPN, CDR2 SVGIG (reference sequence). This material consisted of peripheral blood, taken after pregnancy. This rearrangement joins TRBV30 to TRBJ2-7; 10 bases map to TRBD1. The receptor was isolated from a female donor in good health, enrolled as a control in a pregnancy study. For the CDR3, the DNA is TGTGCCTGGCTAGACAGGGGGCGATTCGACGAGCAGTACTTC. It translates to CAWLDRGRFDEQYF. Full variable domain (remainder filled in from reference TRBV30 and TRBJ2-7): SQTIHQWPATLVQPVGSPLSLECTVEGTSNPNLYWYRQAAGRGLQLLFYSVGIGQISSEVPQNLSASRPQDRQFILSSKKLLLSDSGFYLCAWLDRGRFDEQYFGPGTRLTVT.